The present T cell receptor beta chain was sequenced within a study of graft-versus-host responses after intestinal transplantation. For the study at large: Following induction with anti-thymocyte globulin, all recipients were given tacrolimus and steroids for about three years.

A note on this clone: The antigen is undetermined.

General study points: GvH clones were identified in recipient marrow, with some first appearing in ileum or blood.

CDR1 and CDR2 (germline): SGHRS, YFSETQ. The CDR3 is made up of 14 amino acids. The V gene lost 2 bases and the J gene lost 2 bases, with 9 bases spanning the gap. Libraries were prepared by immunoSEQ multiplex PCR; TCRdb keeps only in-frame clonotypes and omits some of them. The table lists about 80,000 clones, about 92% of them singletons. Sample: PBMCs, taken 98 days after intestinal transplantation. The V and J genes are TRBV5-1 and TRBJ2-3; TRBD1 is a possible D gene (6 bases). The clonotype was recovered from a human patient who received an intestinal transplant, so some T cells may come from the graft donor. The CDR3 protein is CASSLQGPTDTQYF. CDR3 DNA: TGCGCCAGCAGCTTACAGGGACCCACAGATACGCAGTATTTT.